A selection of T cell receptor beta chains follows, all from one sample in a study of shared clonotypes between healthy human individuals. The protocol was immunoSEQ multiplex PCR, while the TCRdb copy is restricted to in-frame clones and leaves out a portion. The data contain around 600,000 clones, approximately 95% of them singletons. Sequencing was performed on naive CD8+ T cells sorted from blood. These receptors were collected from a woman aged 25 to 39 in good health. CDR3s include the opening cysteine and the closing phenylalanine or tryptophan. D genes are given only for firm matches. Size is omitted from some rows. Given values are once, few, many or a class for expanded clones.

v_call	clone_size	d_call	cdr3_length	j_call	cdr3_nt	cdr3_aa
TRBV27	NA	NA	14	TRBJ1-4	TGTGCCAGCAGTTTAACCTACGGGGTGGAAAAACTGTTTTTT	CASSLTYGVEKLFF
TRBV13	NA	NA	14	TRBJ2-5	TGTGCCAGCAGCGTCCTAGCGAGTATGGAGACCCAGTACTTC	CASSVLASMETQYF
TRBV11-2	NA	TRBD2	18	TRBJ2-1	TGTGCCAGCAGCTTAGGGCTAGCAGCGGGAGGGACCTACAATGAGCAGTTCTTC	CASSLGLAAGGTYNEQFF
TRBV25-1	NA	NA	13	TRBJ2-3	TGTGCCAGCAGTGAGGATCTCACAGATACGCAGTATTTT	CASSEDLTDTQYF
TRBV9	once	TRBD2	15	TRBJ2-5	TGTGCCAGCAGCGTAGAGGGACTAGCGTGGGAGACCCAGTACTTC	CASSVEGLAWETQYF
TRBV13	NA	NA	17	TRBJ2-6	TGTGCCAGCAGCTCCGCAGGGCTAATAACTGGGGCCAACGTCCTGACTTTC	CASSSAGLITGANVLTF
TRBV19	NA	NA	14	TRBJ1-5	TGTGCCAGTAGAGGACAGTGGGGCAATCAGCCCCAGCATTTT	CASRGQWGNQPQHF
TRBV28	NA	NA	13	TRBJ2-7	TGTGCCAGCAGTGACCGGGAAGCCTACGAGCAGTACTTC	CASSDREAYEQYF
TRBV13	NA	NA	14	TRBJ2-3	TGTGCCAGCAGCTTAGGCCGAGGAACAGATACGCAGTATTTT	CASSLGRGTDTQYF
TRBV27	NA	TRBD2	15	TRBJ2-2	TGTGCCAGCACCGAAAGCGGGAGAGGTACCGGGGAGCTGTTTTTT	CASTESGRGTGELFF
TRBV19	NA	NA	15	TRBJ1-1	TGTGCCAGTAGTATAAACCCGGCCGGGAACACTGAAGCTTTCTTT	CASSINPAGNTEAFF
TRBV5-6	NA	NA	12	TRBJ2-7	TGTGCCAGCAGCTTCAGGGGTGCCGAGCAGTACTTC	CASSFRGAEQYF
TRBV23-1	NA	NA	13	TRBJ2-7	TGCGCCAGCAGTCAATCACCCCGGGGAGAGCAGTACTTC	CASSQSPRGEQYF
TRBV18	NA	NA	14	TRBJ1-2	TGTGCCAGCTCACCACCTCGGCAGGGCTATGGCTACACCTTC	CASSPPRQGYGYTF
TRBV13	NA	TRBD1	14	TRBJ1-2	TGTGCCAGCAGCTTTGCAGGGGGAGCCTATGGCTACACCTTC	CASSFAGGAYGYTF
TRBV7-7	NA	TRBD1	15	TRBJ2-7	TGTGCCAGCAGCCACGGGACAGGAGGTGTCTACGAGCAGTACTTC	CASSHGTGGVYEQYF
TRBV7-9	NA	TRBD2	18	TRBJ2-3	TGTGCCAGCAGCTTTCCGAGGGCTAGCGGGGTAGGAGCAGATACGCAGTATTTT	CASSFPRASGVGADTQYF
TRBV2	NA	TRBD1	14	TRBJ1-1	TGTGCCAGCAGGGGGACAGGGAGGGACACTGAAGCTTTCTTT	CASRGTGRDTEAFF
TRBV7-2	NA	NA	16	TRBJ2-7	TGTGCCAGCAGCTTCCCTTTGTCTGGGCCGTCCTACGAGCAGTACTTC	CASSFPLSGPSYEQYF
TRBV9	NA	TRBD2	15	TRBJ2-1	TGTGCCAGCAGCGGCACTAGCGGGAAAGGGAATGAGCAGTTCTTC	CASSGTSGKGNEQFF
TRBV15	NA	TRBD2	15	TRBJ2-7	TGTGCCACCAGCGCGTCCGGGACTAGCGGTCACGAGCAGTACTTC	CATSASGTSGHEQYF
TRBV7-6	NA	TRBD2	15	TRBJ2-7	TGTGCCAGCAGCCCTGGGACTAGCGGAGAATACGAGCAGTACTTC	CASSPGTSGEYEQYF
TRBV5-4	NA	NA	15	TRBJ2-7	TGTGCCAGCAGCTTGGGACAAGGGGTCTCCTACGAGCAGTACTTC	CASSLGQGVSYEQYF
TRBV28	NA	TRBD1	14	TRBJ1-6	TGTGCCAGCAGTTCCGACAGGGGGTACTCACCCCTCCACTTT	CASSSDRGYSPLHF
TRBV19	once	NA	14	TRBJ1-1	TGTGCCAGTAGTATAGTAGCGGGTGACACTGAAGCTTTCTTT	CASSIVAGDTEAFF
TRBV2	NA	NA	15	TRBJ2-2	TGTGCCGGGGTATACGGACACTCGAACACCGGGGAGCTGTTTTTT	CAGVYGHSNTGELFF
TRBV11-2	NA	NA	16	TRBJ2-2	TGTGCCAGCAGCCAAGCATCGGGAGTCTTTGCCGGGGAGCTGTTTTTT	CASSQASGVFAGELFF
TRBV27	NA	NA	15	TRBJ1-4	TGTGCCAGCAGTTTAGGACAGCCAAATTATGAAAAACTGTTTTTT	CASSLGQPNYEKLFF
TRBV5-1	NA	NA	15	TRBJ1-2	TGCGCCAGCAGTTATGAGGGGGGCATCGGCTATGGCTACACCTTC	CASSYEGGIGYGYTF
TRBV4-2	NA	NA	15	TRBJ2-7	TGTGCCAGCAGCCAAGAAGACGGCGGGCTGTACGAGCAGTACTTC	CASSQEDGGLYEQYF
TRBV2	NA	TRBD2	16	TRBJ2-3	TGTGCCAGCAGTGAAGCTTGGACTAGCGGGATAGATACGCAGTATTTT	CASSEAWTSGIDTQYF
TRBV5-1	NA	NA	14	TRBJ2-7	TGCGCCAGCAGCTTGCGGCAGACATCCTACGAGCAGTACTTC	CASSLRQTSYEQYF
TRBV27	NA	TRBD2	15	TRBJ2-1	TGTGCCAGCAGTTCCGGGACTAGTTCGAACAATGAGCAGTTCTTC	CASSSGTSSNNEQFF
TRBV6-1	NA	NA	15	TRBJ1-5	TGTGCCAGCAGTGAACCAGCTTATAGCAATCAGCCCCAGCATTTT	CASSEPAYSNQPQHF
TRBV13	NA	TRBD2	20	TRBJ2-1	TGTGCCAGCAGTCACGCTGCCGGGACTAGCGGGAGGGGGACCAACCATGAGCAGTTCTTC	CASSHAAGTSGRGTNHEQFF
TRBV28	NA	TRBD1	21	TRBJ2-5	TGTGCCAGCATGAGTAGGGACAAAGACAGGGTCGCTCTCCGGCGGCAAGAGACCCAGTACTTC	CASMSRDKDRVALRRQETQYF
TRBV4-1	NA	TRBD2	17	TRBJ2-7	TGCGCCAGCAGCCAAGGGACTAGCGGGAGGTTCTCCTACGAGCAGTACTTC	CASSQGTSGRFSYEQYF
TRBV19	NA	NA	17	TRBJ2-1	TGTGCCAGTAGTATTCCCCAGACCGATGAGTCCTACAATGAGCAGTTCTTC	CASSIPQTDESYNEQFF
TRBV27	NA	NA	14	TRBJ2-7	TGTGCCAGCAGTTTATTAGGGCAGGTCTACGAGCAGTACTTC	CASSLLGQVYEQYF
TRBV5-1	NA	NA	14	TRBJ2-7	TGCGCCAGCAGCACCAGGATCGGAGCCTACGAGCAGTACTTC	CASSTRIGAYEQYF
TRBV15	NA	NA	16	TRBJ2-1	TGTGCCACCAGCAGAGACCCCTACCCAGTGGACAATGAGCAGTTCTTC	CATSRDPYPVDNEQFF
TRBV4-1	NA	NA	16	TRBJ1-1	TGCGCCAGCAGCCAAACCAGGGTTATCATGAACACTGAAGCTTTCTTT	CASSQTRVIMNTEAFF
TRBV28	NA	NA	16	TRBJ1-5	TGTGCCAGCAGTTTATTTACGGGAGATTGGAATCAGCCCCAGCATTTT	CASSLFTGDWNQPQHF
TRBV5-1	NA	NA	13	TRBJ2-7	TGCGCCAGCAGCTTCAGTGGGCCTGAAGAGCAGTACTTC	CASSFSGPEEQYF
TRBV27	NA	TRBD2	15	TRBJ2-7	TGTGCCAGCAGTTTATCGACTAGCGGCCACTACGAGCAGTACTTC	CASSLSTSGHYEQYF
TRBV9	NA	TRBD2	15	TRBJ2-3	TGTGCCAGCACCCTCTCGGGGCGGGAGGGAGATACGCAGTATTTT	CASTLSGREGDTQYF
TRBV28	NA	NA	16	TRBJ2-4	TGTGCCAGCAGTTTAAATAGATCCGGACTCAAAAACATTCAGTACTTC	CASSLNRSGLKNIQYF
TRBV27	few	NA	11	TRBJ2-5	TGTGCCAGCAGTTTAGGAGAGACCCAGTACTTC	CASSLGETQYF
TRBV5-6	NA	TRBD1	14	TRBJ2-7	TGTGCCAGCAGCTTGAGCCAGGGGGTCGACGAGCAGTACTTC	CASSLSQGVDEQYF
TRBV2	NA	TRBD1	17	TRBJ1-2	TGTGCCAGCAGTGAAGGTGGGAGGACAGGGGCGAACTATGGCTACACCTTC	CASSEGGRTGANYGYTF
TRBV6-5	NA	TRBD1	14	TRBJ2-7	TGTGCCAGCAGTTACCGGGGACAGACCTACGAGCAGTACTTC	CASSYRGQTYEQYF